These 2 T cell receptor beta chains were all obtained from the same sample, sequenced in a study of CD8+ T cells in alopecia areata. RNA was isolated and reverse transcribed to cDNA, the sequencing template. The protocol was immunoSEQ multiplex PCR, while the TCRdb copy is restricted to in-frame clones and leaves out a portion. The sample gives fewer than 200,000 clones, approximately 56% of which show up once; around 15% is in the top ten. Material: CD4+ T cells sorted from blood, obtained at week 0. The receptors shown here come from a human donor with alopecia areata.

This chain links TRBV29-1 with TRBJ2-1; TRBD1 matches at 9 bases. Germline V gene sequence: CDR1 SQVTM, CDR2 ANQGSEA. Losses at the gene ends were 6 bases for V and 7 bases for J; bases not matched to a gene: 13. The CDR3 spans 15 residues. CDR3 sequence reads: CSVATGTGRWNEQFF. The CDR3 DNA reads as TGCAGCGTAGCTACCGGGACAGGGCGGTGGAATGAGCAGTTCTTC.

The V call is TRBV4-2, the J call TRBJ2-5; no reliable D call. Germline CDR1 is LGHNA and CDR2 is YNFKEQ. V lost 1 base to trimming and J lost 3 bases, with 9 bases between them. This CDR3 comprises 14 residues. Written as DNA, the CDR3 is TGTGCCAGCAGCCAAGGGTCAGCTAAAGAGACCCAGTACTTC. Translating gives CASSQGSAKETQYF.